One and the same sample provided the 17 T cell receptor beta chains below, sequenced in a study of CD8 T cells in ankylosing spondylitis. TCRdb independently ran MiXCR on the 5' RACE reads; one entry per CDR3 protein. The sample lists roughly 100,000 distinct CDR3 sequences; roughly 8.3% were seen once. The material sequenced was blood, either unsorted or a sorted T cell fraction (not recorded which). All receptors come from a male donor with ankylosing spondylitis or in good health (not recorded which).

The J gene is TRBJ1-1, the V gene TRBV5-5; D is ambiguous. The length of the CDR3 is 14 residues. Germline CDR1 is SGHKS and CDR2 is YYEKEE (reference sequence). V lost 3 bases and J 5 bases, leaving 14 bases between the germline ends. The CDR3 DNA sequence: TGTGCCAGCAGCTACCAGGCCCGTGGGACTGAAGCTTTCTTT. Protein: CASSYQARGTEAFF.

This clonotype occurred many times. The V call is TRBV11-3, the J call TRBJ2-5; D is perhaps TRBD2 (6 bases). Germline lookup yields CDR1 SGHNT and CDR2 YENEEA. The CDR3 spans 14 residues. V lost 1 base to trimming and J lost 5 bases, with 11 bases between them. CDR3: CASSLGRGSETQYF. CDR3 DNA: TGTGCCAGCAGCTTAGGGCGGGGAAGCGAGACCCAGTACTTC. The full variable domain, completed using reference TRBV11-3 and TRBJ2-5, is EAGVVQSPRYKIIEKKQPVAFWCNPISGHNTLYWYLQNLGQGPELLIRYENEEAVDDSQLPKDRFSAERLKGVDSTLKIQPAELGDSAVYLCASSLGRGSETQYFGPGTRLLVL.

J is TRBJ2-3 and V is TRBV5-1; D may be TRBD1 (6 bases). CDR1 and CDR2 (germline): SGHRS, YFSETQ. CDR3 length: 15 amino acids. V was trimmed by 0 bases and J by 1 base, leaving 9 bases between them. CDR3 nucleotide sequence: TGCGCCAGCAGCTTGGGTGGACAGCGCACAGATACGCAGTATTTT. It is translated as CASSLGGQRTDTQYF. The full variable domain, its missing parts supplied by reference TRBV5-1 and TRBJ2-3, is KAGVTQTPRYLIKTRGQQVTLSCSPISGHRSVSWYQQTPGQGLQFLFEYFSETQRNKGNFPGRFSGRQFSNSRSEMNVSTLELGDSALYLCASSLGGQRTDTQYFGPGTRLTVL.

This clonotype was found a few times. The CDR3 bases are TGTGCCAGCAGTGTAAGGGTGAGGGGGAATGAGCAGTTCTTC. Amino acid sequence: CASSVRVRGNEQFF. This chain uses TRBV2 with TRBJ2-1, with D possibly being TRBD1 (6 bases). In germline, CDR1 is SNHLY, CDR2 FYNNEI. V lost 4 bases to trimming and J lost 7 bases, with 14 bases between them. CDR3 length: 14 residues.

This clonotype has at least ten counts. The V call is TRBV7-9, the J call TRBJ1-1; D gene ambiguous. Deletions cut 3 bases from V and 6 bases from J, with 14 bases between. CDR1 and CDR2 (germline): SEHNR, FQNEAQ (reference sequence). CDR3 length equals 14 residues. CDR3 coding DNA: TGTGCCAGCAGCTTGCAGGCCAGGTCCCCTGAAGCTTTCTTT. Protein: CASSLQARSPEAFF. Variable domain in full (rest from reference TRBV7-9 and TRBJ1-1): DTGVSQNPRHKITKRGQNVTFRCDPISEHNRLYWYRQTLGQGPEFLTYFQNEAQLEKSRLLSDRFSAERPKGSFSTLEIQRTEQGDSAMYLCASSLQARSPEAFFGQGTRLTVV.

This clonotype was found many times. This chain joins TRBV25-1 and TRBJ2-5; D perhaps matches TRBD1 (6 bases). Looked up from germline, CDR1 is MGHDK and CDR2 is SYGVNS. This CDR3 is 15 amino acids long. Trimming shortened V by 5 bases and J by 5 bases, and 18 bases separated the two germline ends. CDR3: CASSPLWDIWETQYF. For the CDR3, the DNA is TGTGCCAGCAGTCCCCTGTGGGACATCTGGGAGACCCAGTACTTC.

This clonotype has at least ten counts. The chain has TRBV12-3 or TRBV12-4 and TRBJ1-4; D call uncertain. This CDR3 comprises 13 residues. V was pared by 5 bases and J by 10 bases, with 14 bases between. CDR3 coding DNA: TGTGCCAGCAGTCCAAACAACCGCCTAAAACTGTTTTTT. Its translation is CASSPNNRLKLFF.

This clonotype was seen ten or more times. This sequence joins TRBV18 and TRBJ2-5; 7 bases are a match to TRBD1. The junction had 2 bases not matched to a gene; V was cut back by 3 bases and J by 4 bases. This CDR3 has 13 residues. CDR1 is KGHSH, CDR2 LQKENI, per germline. Written as DNA, the CDR3 is TGTGCCAGCTCACCCGACAGGGCAGAGACCCAGTACTTC. Protein product: CASSPDRAETQYF.

At least ten counts were recorded for this clonotype. The chain couples TRBV12-3 or TRBV12-4 to TRBJ1-5; D not certain. V dropped 6 bases and J dropped 0 bases, with 9 bases sitting between them. The CDR3 is made up of 14 amino acids. The CDR3 nucleotides are TGTGCCAGCAGCTCATCGGGTAGCAATCAGCCCCAGCATTTT. Its protein is CASSSSGSNQPQHF.

This clonotype was seen many times. The chain is built from TRBV3-1 and TRBJ2-1; D is ambiguous. The CDR3 sequence is 13 residues long. CDR1 and CDR2 (germline): LGHDT, YNNKEL (reference sequence). The V end was cut by 3 bases, the J end by 4 bases, with 7 bases between. The CDR3 is CASSQASYNEQFF. The CDR3 DNA sequence: TGTGCCAGCAGCCAGGCGTCATACAATGAGCAGTTCTTC.

The table lists this clonotype with many counts. This chain connects TRBV7-8 to TRBJ1-4; D uncertain. V shed 2 bases and J shed 8 bases, with 12 bases lying between them. The CDR3 runs to 14 residues. Germline V gene lookup returns CDR1 SGHVS and CDR2 FQNEAQ. The CDR3 region has the DNA TGTGCCAGCAGCTTACGGTGGGAGAAGGAAAAACTGTTTTTT. Protein sequence: CASSLRWEKEKLFF.

This clonotype occurred a few times. The rearrangement links TRBV12-5 to TRBJ2-3; D gene unclear. CDR3 length equals 15 residues. V gave up 1 base and J gave up 7 bases, with 15 bases separating them. The V gene's germline CDR1 is LGHNT and CDR2 FRNRAP. The CDR3 region is CASGLEGITSHTQYF. The CDR3 DNA sequence: TGTGCTAGTGGTTTGGAGGGAATCACCTCACATACGCAGTATTTT.

There are many counts of this clonotype. The chain employs TRBV5-1 and TRBJ2-1; D is perhaps TRBD1 or TRBD2 (5 bases each). The CDR3 has 12 residues. Germline CDR1 and CDR2: SGHRS and YFSETQ. V gave up 9 bases and J gave up 4 bases, with 11 bases separating them. CDR3 sequence reads: CATRGKYNEQFF. The CDR3 region has the DNA TGCGCCACGAGGGGCAAGTACAATGAGCAGTTCTTC. Full variable domain (remainder filled in from reference TRBV5-1 and TRBJ2-1): KAGVTQTPRYLIKTRGQQVTLSCSPISGHRSVSWYQQTPGQGLQFLFEYFSETQRNKGNFPGRFSGRQFSNSRSEMNVSTLELGDSALYLCATRGKYNEQFFGPGTRLTVL.

This clonotype came up many times. Here the CDR3 reads CASSLLYPGTGGMNEQFF. The CDR3 DNA follows: TGTGCCAGCAGTTTGTTATATCCCGGGACAGGGGGGATGAATGAGCAGTTCTTC. The genes are TRBV27 and TRBJ2-1, with 11 bases lining up with TRBD1. CDR3 size: 18 residues. Losses at the gene ends were 3 bases for V and 7 bases for J; bases not matched to a gene: 14. Germline assignment: CDR1 MNHEY and CDR2 SMNVEV (reference sequence).

In its sample, this clonotype was seen many times. The rearrangement links TRBV20-1 to TRBJ2-1; no clear D. The CDR3 extends over 14 amino acids. The V end was cut by 5 bases, the J end by 0 bases, with 11 bases between. Per the germline V gene, CDR1 is DFQATT and CDR2 is SNEGSKA (reference sequence). CDR3: CSAPSAGSYNEQFF. The DNA of the CDR3 is TGCAGTGCTCCGAGCGCAGGCTCCTACAATGAGCAGTTCTTC.

This clonotype was seen ten or more times. The chain links TRBV5-6 to TRBJ1-2; 10 nucleotides match TRBD1. This CDR3 spans 13 amino acids. From germline, CDR1 is SGHDT and CDR2 YYEEEE. V lost 3 bases, J lost 8 bases, and 4 bases stayed unmatched. CDR3 in amino acids: CASSYDRGRGYTF. CDR3 nucleotide sequence: TGTGCCAGCAGCTATGACAGGGGGCGAGGCTACACCTTC.

This clonotype was detected ten times or more. This sequence joins TRBV5-5 and TRBJ2-7; D perhaps matches TRBD1 (6 bases). The length of the CDR3 is 13 residues. CDR1 SGHKS and CDR2 YYEKEE come from the germline V gene (reference sequence). V gave up 5 bases and J gave up 3 bases, with 12 bases separating them. The CDR3 bases are TGTGCCAGCAGTATCGGACAGCACTACGAGCAGTACTTC. Translation: CASSIGQHYEQYF.